The 26 T cell receptor beta chains presented below share a single source sample, sequenced in a study of cytomegalovirus exposure and HLA in healthy donors. The PCR was carried out with 60 Vbeta primers and 13 Jbeta primers. Produced via immunoSEQ multiplex PCR; TCRdb's table is partial and in-frame only. The sample lists around 100,000 clones, 74% occurring once. Sequencing used PBMCs. Every receptor here comes from a man between 50 and 59 years old in good health and CMV-seropositive.

This clone came up once. The J gene is TRBJ2-4, the V gene TRBV5-1; 8 nucleotides match TRBD2. This CDR3 contains 18 residues. Germline V lookup: CDR1 SGHRS, CDR2 YFSETQ. V dropped 0 bases and J dropped 12; count of bases not matched to a gene: 20. The CDR3 loop is CASSLGPRAAGEDGGQYF. The CDR3 DNA follows: TGCGCCAGCAGCTTGGGCCCTAGGGCAGCGGGGGAAGATGGAGGTCAGTACTTC.

The rearrangement joins TRBV7-3 to TRBJ2-3; a possible D gene is TRBD2 (5 bases). This CDR3 has 15 residues. The V end lost 2 bases, the J end lost 4 bases, and 13 bases lay between the germline ends. Germline V gene data show CDR1 as SGHTA and CDR2 as FQGTGA. The DNA for the CDR3 is TGTGCCAGCAGCTTAGGGAGCGACCCTGCAGATACGCAGTATTTT. Translated: CASSLGSDPADTQYF.

The chain uses TRBV27 and TRBJ1-1; no clear D gene. The CDR3 is made up of 13 amino acids. Deletions cut 4 bases from V and 0 bases from J, with 6 bases between. CDR1 and CDR2 from the germline V gene are MNHEY and SMNVEV (reference sequence). CDR3 sequence (DNA): TGTGCCAGCAGTTATAGTGTGAACACTGAAGCTTTCTTT. Protein sequence: CASSYSVNTEAFF.

The CDR3 region has the DNA TGTGCCAGCAGCGTCCTGACTAGCGGGGGACTCAATGAGCAGTTCTTC. This codes for CASSVLTSGGLNEQFF. V usage is TRBV9 and J usage is TRBJ2-1, with 12 bases lining up with TRBD2. The CDR3 contains 16 residues. The ends lost 2 bases at V and 6 bases at J; junction bases unmatched: 6. Germline CDR1 SGDLS, CDR2 YYNGEE.

In regard to this clone: At one end the junction does not follow the germline gene, possibly because of a read error. The V gene is TRBV7-9, the J gene TRBJ1-5; weak D call: TRBD1 (5 bases). The CDR3 has 15 residues. CDR1 is SEHNR and CDR2 is FQNEAQ in the germline V gene (reference sequence). CDR3 sequence (DNA): TGTTCCAGCAGCTTGGGACTAGACAACTATCAGCCCCAGCATTTT. Protein: CSSSLGLDNYQPQHF.

The rearrangement joins TRBV5-4 to TRBJ2-3; 10 bases fit TRBD2. V lost 6 bases and J lost 4; bases outside the gene matches: 14. The CDR3 length is 17 residues. Germline V gene lookup returns CDR1 SGHNT and CDR2 YYREEE (reference sequence). CDR3: CASKLGAPSGSADTQYF. CDR3 bases: TGTGCCAGCAAGCTTGGGGCTCCTAGCGGGAGTGCAGATACGCAGTATTTT.

CDR3 protein: CASSWGPLGLAEPSTDTQYF. The CDR3 coding sequence is TGCGCCAGCAGCTGGGGGCCTTTGGGACTAGCGGAGCCTAGCACAGATACGCAGTATTTT. The J gene is TRBJ2-3, the V gene TRBV5-1; 11 positions agree with TRBD2. V trimming: 3 bases; J trimming: 0 bases; junction bases outside the gene matches: 15. The CDR3 is 20 residues long. The germline CDR1 and CDR2 sequences are SGHRS and YFSETQ.

The rearrangement uses TRBV7-3 and TRBJ2-6, with D hard to call. CDR1 and CDR2 (germline): SGHTA, FQGTGA. This CDR3 spans 18 amino acids. The V end was cut by 4 bases, the J end by 4 bases, with 20 bases between. The CDR3 DNA follows: TGTGCCAGCAGCTCCAACCCCCCTTTACATTCCGGGGCCAACGTCCTGACTTTC. This translates into CASSSNPPLHSGANVLTF.

This clone appeared once. The chain couples TRBV19 to TRBJ1-2, with D perhaps TRBD1 (5 bases). V lost 3 bases to trimming and J lost 4 bases, with 15 bases between them. This CDR3 has 15 amino acids. The V gene's germline CDR1 is LNHDA and CDR2 SQIVND (reference sequence). CDR3 region: CASSIDRQYFYGYTF. CDR3 coding DNA: TGTGCCAGTAGTATCGATCGACAGTACTTCTATGGCTACACCTTC.

The genes are TRBV18 and TRBJ1-2; 10 positions agree with TRBD1. The CDR3 has 17 residues. With 2 bases clipped from V and 4 bases from J, the junction kept 10 bases outside the gene matches. CDR1 is KGHSH and CDR2 is LQKENI in the germline V gene. In DNA, the CDR3 is TGTGCCAGCTCACCAGCTCCCTATGGGACAGGGGCCTATGGCTACACCTTC. Its translation: CASSPAPYGTGAYGYTF.

The rearrangement joins TRBV9 to TRBJ1-4; 8 positions agree with TRBD1. The V gene end was trimmed by 0 bases and the J gene end by 2 bases; junction bases not matched to a gene: 12. CDR1 and CDR2 from the germline V gene are SGDLS and YYNGEE. This CDR3 is 19 amino acids long. The CDR3, as DNA: TGTGCCAGCAGCGTAGAGGAGGTCAGGGGGCCGTGGACTAATGAAAAACTGTTTTTT. The encoded protein is CASSVEEVRGPWTNEKLFF. Complete variable domain (other parts from reference TRBV9 and TRBJ1-4): DSGVTQTPKHLITATGQRVTLRCSPRSGDLSVYWYQQSLDQGLQFLIQYYNGEERAKGNILERFSAQQFPDLHSELNLSSLELGDSALYFCASSVEEVRGPWTNEKLFFGSGTQLSVL.

This sequence joins TRBV11-2 and TRBJ2-7, with a tentative D call TRBD2 (5 bases). Germline V gene lookup returns CDR1 SGHAT and CDR2 FQNNGV. V lost 0 bases to trimming and J lost 5 bases, with 17 bases between them. The CDR3 spans 16 residues. This CDR3 is CASSLERVPQRNEQYF. The CDR3 region has the DNA TGTGCCAGCAGCTTAGAGCGGGTCCCGCAGAGGAACGAGCAGTACTTC.

The genes are TRBV25-1 and TRBJ2-2; D might be TRBD1 (5 bases). V lost 1 base to trimming and J lost 4 bases, with 13 bases between them. The V gene's germline CDR1 is MGHDK and CDR2 SYGVNS. The CDR3 loop spans 16 amino acids. The DNA of the CDR3 is TGTGCCAGCAGTGAATTTCCAGGGATCGGCACCGGGGAGCTGTTTTTT. Amino acids: CASSEFPGIGTGELFF.

For this clone: This sample includes further DNA sequences coding for the same CDR3. The chain is built from TRBV2 and TRBJ1-2, with TRBD1 matching 10 bases. The CDR3 contains 13 residues. The germline CDR1 and CDR2 sequences are SNHLY and FYNNEI. Trimming cost V 5 bases and J 4 bases; bases outside gene matches: 1. In nucleotides, the CDR3 is TGTGCCAGCAGTTGGACAGGGGGCTATGGCTACACCTTC. Amino acid sequence: CASSWTGGYGYTF.

Regarding this clone: The same CDR3 also results from other DNA sequences found in this sample. V usage is TRBV2 and J usage is TRBJ2-7, with TRBD1 matching 10 bases. The germline V gene encodes CDR1 SNHLY and CDR2 FYNNEI. The CDR3 is 17 amino acids. V was pared by 6 bases and J by 3 bases, with 14 bases of the junction left unmatched. This CDR3 reads CASSEPLLGTGVYEQYF. The CDR3 DNA sequence: TGTGCCAGCAGCGAACCACTCCTCGGGACAGGGGTCTACGAGCAGTACTTC.

The V call is TRBV6-1, the J call TRBJ2-3; 8 positions match TRBD2. V trimming: 8 bases; J trimming: 6 bases; junction bases outside the gene matches: 13. The CDR3 has 15 residues. CDR1 is MNHNS, CDR2 SASEGT, per germline. CDR3 sequence reads: CASRGTSGWSDTQYF. CDR3 nucleotide sequence: TGTGCCAGCCGGGGTACTAGCGGTTGGTCGGATACGCAGTATTTT.

The chain recombines TRBV9 with TRBJ1-1; D remains unclear. The CDR3 runs 16 residues. Trimming left V 4 bases short and J 0 bases short, with 16 bases between. Germline CDR1 SGDLS, CDR2 YYNGEE. The CDR3 here is CASSPYPGRMNTEAFF. CDR3 DNA: TGTGCCAGCAGCCCCTACCCGGGTCGGATGAACACTGAAGCTTTCTTT. Together with reference TRBV9 and TRBJ1-1, the CDR3 gives the full variable domain: DSGVTQTPKHLITATGQRVTLRCSPRSGDLSVYWYQQSLDQGLQFLIQYYNGEERAKGNILERFSAQQFPDLHSELNLSSLELGDSALYFCASSPYPGRMNTEAFFGQGTRLTVV.

CDR3 loop: CASGLDGETEAFF. The CDR3 region has the DNA TGTGCTAGTGGTTTGGACGGGGAGACTGAAGCTTTCTTT. This chain uses TRBV12-5 with TRBJ1-1; unclear D gene. Germline CDR1 LGHNT, CDR2 FRNRAP. The V and J ends lost 1 base and 5 bases respectively, with 8 bases between them. This CDR3 is built from 13 residues.

Regarding this clone: One end of the junction is discordant with germline, which a read error may explain. Distinct nucleotide sequences in the sample also encode this CDR3. The rearrangement joins TRBV15 to TRBJ1-2; 11 bases are shared with TRBD1. The CDR3 contains 15 residues. The germline gives CDR1 LNHNV, CDR2 YYDKDF (reference sequence). For the CDR3, the DNA is TGTGCCACTAGCACCCCTGGACAGGGGGCGTTGGGCTACACCTTC. Translating gives CATSTPGQGALGYTF.

This clone has only a few counts. The V call is TRBV7-2, the J call TRBJ1-4, with D possibly matching TRBD1 (6 bases). Trimming shortened V by 0 bases and J by 6 bases, and 11 bases separated the two germline ends. The germline gives CDR1 SGHTA, CDR2 FQGNSA. The CDR3 spans 15 residues. The CDR3 is CASSLAQGRDEKLFF. CDR3 bases: TGTGCCAGCAGCTTAGCGCAGGGGCGCGATGAAAAACTGTTTTTT.

This chain joins TRBV5-1 and TRBJ2-2; 10 nucleotides agree with TRBD2. Trimming cost V 4 bases and J 1 base; bases outside gene matches: 4. The CDR3 sequence is 16 residues long. Germline CDR1 reads SGHRS; CDR2 reads YFSETQ. The CDR3 bases are TGCGCCAGCAGCCTACCTAGCGGGAGGAACACCGGGGAGCTGTTTTTT. As protein: CASSLPSGRNTGELFF.

The V and J genes are TRBV19 and TRBJ1-1; D is unclear. The CDR3 runs 13 residues. V lost 6 bases to trimming and J lost 5 bases, with 13 bases between them. Germline assignment: CDR1 LNHDA and CDR2 SQIVND (reference sequence). CDR3 DNA sequence: TGTGCCAGTAGGGGTTCGGGGTATACTGAAGCTTTCTTT. Translated, it gives CASRGSGYTEAFF. The entire variable domain, with the rest obtained from reference TRBV19 and TRBJ1-1, is as follows: DGGITQSPKYLFRKEGQNVTLSCEQNLNHDAMYWYRQDPGQGLRLIYYSQIVNDFQKGDIAEGYSVSREKKESFPLTVTSAQKNPTAFYLCASRGSGYTEAFFGQGTRLTVV.

This clone turned up a few times. Its ends do not fully match the called genes, so a read error is possible. The genes are TRBV2 and TRBJ1-2; tentatively, D is TRBD1 (5 bases). The CDR3 loop spans 12 amino acids. Germline V gene lookup returns CDR1 SNHLY and CDR2 FYNNEI. The chain's CDR3 is CASSDRDRQPVF. The DNA for the CDR3 is TGTGCCAGCAGTGATAGGGATCGACAGCCAGTCTTC.

This chain uses TRBV9 with TRBJ1-1; 9 nucleotides agree with TRBD1. J lost 0 bases, V lost 0 bases, and 18 bases had no gene match. Per germline, CDR1 SGDLS and CDR2 YYNGEE. The CDR3 length is 21 residues. In DNA, the CDR3 is TGTGCCAGCAGCGTAGCTACCTGGACAGGGGACCAAATTTCCATGAACACTGAAGCTTTCTTT. It yields the protein CASSVATWTGDQISMNTEAFF.

The chain combines TRBV29-1 with TRBJ2-1; TRBD2 matches 8 bases. This CDR3 comprises 16 residues. The J segment lost 7 bases and the V segment lost 5 bases, leaving 16 bases of the junction unmatched. Germline CDR1 reads SQVTM; CDR2 reads ANQGSEA. CDR3 protein: CSVHLGAGVVGNEQFF. CDR3 DNA sequence: TGCAGCGTTCATCTGGGAGCGGGAGTAGTAGGGAATGAGCAGTTCTTC.

The J gene is TRBJ2-1, the V gene TRBV14; 11 bases align to TRBD2. The CDR3 has 18 amino acids. With V trimmed by 3 bases and J by 7 bases, 14 bases remained unmatched. CDR1 and CDR2 (germline): SGHDN, FVKESK. CDR3 nucleotide sequence: TGTGCCAGCAGCCAGGGCCTAGCGGGGGGCCGGCGCCGGAATGAGCAGTTCTTC. Protein sequence: CASSQGLAGGRRRNEQFF.